This record concerns one T cell receptor beta chain sequence. Its antigen is not known. Each subset's genomic DNA was split evenly across several immunoSEQ plates. TCRdb's table, derived via immunoSEQ multiplex PCR, lists solely in-frame clones and lacks some. The sample contains some 1.1 million clones, 70% to 80% of which appear only once. The data stem from a study of shared clonotypes between healthy human individuals. Study-level background: Three CD4 naive, three CD4 memory, two CD8 naive and one CD8 memory plate were used per donor.

The V end was cut by 1 base, the J end by 5 bases, with 7 bases between. CDR3 length equals 13 residues. Per the germline V gene, CDR1 is SGHNT and CDR2 is YENEEA. Study findings and constraints: Sequencing depth was expected to influence donor clonotype sharing. Despite large depth, rarefaction showed incomplete sorted-subset sequencing.

Sequencing used memory CD4+ T cells from PBMCs. This sample's subset: CD45RA-negative fraction. The clonotype originates from a man aged 18 to 29 in good health. Some clones in this sample may be carry-over from other donors' samples. The rearrangement links TRBV11-3 to TRBJ2-3; perhaps TRBD1 as D (5 bases). The CDR3 DNA reads as TGTGCCAGCAGCTTAGTTCAGGGAGATACGCAGTATTTT. Translating it yields CASSLVQGDTQYF.